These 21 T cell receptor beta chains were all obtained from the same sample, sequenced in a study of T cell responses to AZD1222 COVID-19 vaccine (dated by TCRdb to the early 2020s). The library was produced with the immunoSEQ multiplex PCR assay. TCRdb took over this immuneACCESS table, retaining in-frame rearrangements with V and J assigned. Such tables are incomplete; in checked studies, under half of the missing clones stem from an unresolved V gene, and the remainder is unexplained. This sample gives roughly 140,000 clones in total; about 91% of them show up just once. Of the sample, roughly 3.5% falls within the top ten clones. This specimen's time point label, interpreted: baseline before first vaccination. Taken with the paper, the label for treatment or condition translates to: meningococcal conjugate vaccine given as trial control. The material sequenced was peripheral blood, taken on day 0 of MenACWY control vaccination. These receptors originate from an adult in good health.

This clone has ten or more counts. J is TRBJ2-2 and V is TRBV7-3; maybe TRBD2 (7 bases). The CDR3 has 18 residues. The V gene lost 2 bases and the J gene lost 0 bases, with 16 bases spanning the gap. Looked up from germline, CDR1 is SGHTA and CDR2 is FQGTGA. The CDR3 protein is CASSLYIAGASNTGELFF. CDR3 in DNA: TGTGCCAGCAGCTTATACATTGCGGGGGCTTCGAACACCGGGGAGCTGTTTTTT.

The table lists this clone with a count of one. This CDR3 reads CASSNERESRTDTQYF. In nucleotides, the CDR3 is TGTGCCAGCAGCAACGAGCGGGAGAGTCGCACAGATACGCAGTATTTT. The chain combines TRBV7-2 with TRBJ2-3, with 8 bases fitting TRBD2. J lost 1 base, V lost 5 bases, and 8 bases had no gene match. The CDR3 is 16 residues long. Germline V gene lookup returns CDR1 SGHTA and CDR2 FQGNSA.

The CDR3 region is CASSLTVGSTDTQYF. In nucleotides, the CDR3 is TGTGCCAGCAGCTTGACCGTCGGCAGCACAGATACGCAGTATTTT. The rearrangement joins TRBV5-6 to TRBJ2-3; D remains ambiguous. Germline loops: CDR1 SGHDT, CDR2 YYEEEE. CDR3 length: 15 residues. The V end was cut by 1 base, the J end by 0 bases, with 9 bases between.

In DNA form, the CDR3 reads TGTGCCAGCAGCCAACCGACGACTAGCACAGATACGCAGTATTTT. This sequence encodes CASSQPTTSTDTQYF. The V call is TRBV4-2, the J call TRBJ2-3; D gene uncertain. V lost 2 bases, J lost 0 bases, and 9 bases lay in between. Germline V gene data show CDR1 as LGHNA and CDR2 as YNFKEQ. The CDR3 length is 15 residues.

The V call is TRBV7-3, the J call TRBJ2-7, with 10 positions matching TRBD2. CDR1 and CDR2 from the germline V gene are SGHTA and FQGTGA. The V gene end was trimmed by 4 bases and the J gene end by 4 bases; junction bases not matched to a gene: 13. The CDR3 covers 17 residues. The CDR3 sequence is CASSWGSGRHLHYEQYF. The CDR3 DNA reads TGTGCCAGCAGCTGGGGTAGCGGGAGGCACCTTCATTACGAGCAGTACTTC.

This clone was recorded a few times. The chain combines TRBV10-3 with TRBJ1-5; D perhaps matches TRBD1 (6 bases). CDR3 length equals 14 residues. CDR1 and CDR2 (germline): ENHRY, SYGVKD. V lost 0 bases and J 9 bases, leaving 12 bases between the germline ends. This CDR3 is CAISESRDKGPQHF. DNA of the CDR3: TGTGCCATCAGTGAGTCAAGGGACAAAGGGCCCCAGCATTTT.

CDR3 protein: CASRLQGTEAFF. For the CDR3, the DNA is TGTGCCAGTAGGTTACAGGGAACTGAAGCTTTCTTT. The V and J genes are TRBV19 and TRBJ1-1, with D possibly matching TRBD1 (6 bases). Germline V gene sequence: CDR1 LNHDA, CDR2 SQIVND (reference sequence). CDR3 size: 12 residues. Trimming stripped 6 bases from V and 5 bases from J, with 10 bases between.

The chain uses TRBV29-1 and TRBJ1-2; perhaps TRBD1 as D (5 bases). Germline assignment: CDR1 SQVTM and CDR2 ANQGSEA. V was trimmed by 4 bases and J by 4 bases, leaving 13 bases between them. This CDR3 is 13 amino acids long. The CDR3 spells CSVAFGASYGYTF. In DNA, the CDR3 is TGCAGCGTTGCCTTCGGGGCCAGCTATGGCTACACCTTC.

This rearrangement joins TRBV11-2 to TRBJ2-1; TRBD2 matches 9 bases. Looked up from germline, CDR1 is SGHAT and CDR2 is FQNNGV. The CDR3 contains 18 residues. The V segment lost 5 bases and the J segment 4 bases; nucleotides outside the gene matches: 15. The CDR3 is CASSPHASGIEAYNEQFF. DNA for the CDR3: TGTGCCAGCAGCCCCCACGCTAGCGGGATTGAAGCGTACAATGAGCAGTTCTTC.

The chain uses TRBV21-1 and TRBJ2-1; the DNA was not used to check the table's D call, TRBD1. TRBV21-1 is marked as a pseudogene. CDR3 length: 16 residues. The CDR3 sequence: CASSIRLGDRVGEQFF. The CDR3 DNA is TGTGCCAGCAGCATACGTCTAGGGGACAGGGTAGGGGAGCAGTTCTTC.

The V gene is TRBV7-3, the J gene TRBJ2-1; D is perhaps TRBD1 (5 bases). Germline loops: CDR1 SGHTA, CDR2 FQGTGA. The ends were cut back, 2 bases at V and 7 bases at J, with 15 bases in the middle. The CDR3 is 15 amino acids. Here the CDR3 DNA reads TGTGCCAGCAGCTTAGACAGCACTTCGTGGAATGAGCAGTTCTTC. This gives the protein CASSLDSTSWNEQFF. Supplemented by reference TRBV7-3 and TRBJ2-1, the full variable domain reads GAGVSQTPSNKVTEKGKYVELRCDPISGHTALYWYRQSLGQGPEFLIYFQGTGAADDSGLPNDRFFAVRPEGSVSTLKIQRTERGDSAVYLCASSLDSTSWNEQFFGPGTRLTVL.

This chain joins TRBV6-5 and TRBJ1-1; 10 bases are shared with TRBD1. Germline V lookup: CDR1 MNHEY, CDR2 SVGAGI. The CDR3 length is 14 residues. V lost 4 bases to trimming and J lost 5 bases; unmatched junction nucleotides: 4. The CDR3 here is CASSLTGGNTEAFF. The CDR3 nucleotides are TGTGCCAGCAGTTTGACAGGGGGCAATACTGAAGCTTTCTTT.

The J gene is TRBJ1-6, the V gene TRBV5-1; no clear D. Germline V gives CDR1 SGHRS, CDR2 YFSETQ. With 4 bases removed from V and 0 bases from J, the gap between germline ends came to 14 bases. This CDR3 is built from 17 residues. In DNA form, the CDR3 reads TGCGCCAGCAGCCTCCGAGAAGGCAACTCCTATAATTCACCCCTCCACTTT. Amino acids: CASSLREGNSYNSPLHF.

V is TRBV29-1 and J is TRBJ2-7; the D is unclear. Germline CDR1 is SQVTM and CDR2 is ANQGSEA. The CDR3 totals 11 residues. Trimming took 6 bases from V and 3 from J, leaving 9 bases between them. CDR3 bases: TGCAGCGTAGGATTTAGCTACGAGCAGTACTTC. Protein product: CSVGFSYEQYF.

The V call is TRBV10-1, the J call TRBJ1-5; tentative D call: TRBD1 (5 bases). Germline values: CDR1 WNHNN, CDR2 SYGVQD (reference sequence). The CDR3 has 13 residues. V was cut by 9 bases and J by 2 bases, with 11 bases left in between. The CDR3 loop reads CARGLRGNQPQHF. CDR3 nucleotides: TGCGCCAGGGGACTCAGGGGCAATCAGCCCCAGCATTTT.

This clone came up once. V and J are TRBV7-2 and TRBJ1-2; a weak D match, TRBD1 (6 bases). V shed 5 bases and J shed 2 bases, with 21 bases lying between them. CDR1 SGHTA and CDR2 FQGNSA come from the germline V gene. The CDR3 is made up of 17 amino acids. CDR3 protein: CASSPGVVGGLNYGYTF. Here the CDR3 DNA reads TGTGCCAGCAGCCCCGGGGTGGTTGGGGGGCTAAACTATGGCTACACCTTC.

CDR3 sequence: CSVGWGGNEKLFF. The CDR3 DNA reads TGCAGCGTGGGGTGGGGCGGGAATGAAAAACTGTTTTTT. The genes are TRBV29-1 and TRBJ1-4; D possibly corresponds to TRBD1 (5 bases). Germline V gene data show CDR1 as SQVTM and CDR2 as ANQGSEA. The CDR3 consists of 13 residues. The V end lost 6 bases, the J end lost 5 bases, and 13 bases lay between the germline ends.

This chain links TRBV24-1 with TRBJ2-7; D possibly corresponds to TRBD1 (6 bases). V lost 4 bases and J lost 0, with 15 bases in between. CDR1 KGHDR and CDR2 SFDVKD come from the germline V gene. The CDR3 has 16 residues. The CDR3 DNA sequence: TGTGCCACCAGTGACTCCGGGACACCAAACTCCTACGAGCAGTACTTC. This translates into CATSDSGTPNSYEQYF.

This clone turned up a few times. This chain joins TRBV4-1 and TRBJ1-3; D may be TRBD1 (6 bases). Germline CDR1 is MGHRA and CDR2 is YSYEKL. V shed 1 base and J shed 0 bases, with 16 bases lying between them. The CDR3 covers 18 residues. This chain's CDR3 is CASSQAPPQGSSGNTIYF. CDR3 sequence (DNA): TGCGCCAGCAGCCAAGCCCCCCCCCAGGGGAGCTCTGGAAACACCATATATTTT.

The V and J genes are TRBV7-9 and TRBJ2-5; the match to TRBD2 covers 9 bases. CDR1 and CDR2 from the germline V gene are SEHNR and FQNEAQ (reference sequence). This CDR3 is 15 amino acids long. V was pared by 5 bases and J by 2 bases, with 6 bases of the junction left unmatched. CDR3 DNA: TGTGCCAGCAGCCCCCGGACTAGCGTACAAGAGACCCAGTACTTC. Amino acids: CASSPRTSVQETQYF.

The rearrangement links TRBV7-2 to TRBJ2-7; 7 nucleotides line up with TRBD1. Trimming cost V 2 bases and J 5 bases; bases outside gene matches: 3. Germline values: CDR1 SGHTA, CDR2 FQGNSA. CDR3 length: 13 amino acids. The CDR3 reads CASSLNRGNEQYF. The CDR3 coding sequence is TGTGCCAGCAGCTTAAACAGGGGAAACGAGCAGTACTTC.